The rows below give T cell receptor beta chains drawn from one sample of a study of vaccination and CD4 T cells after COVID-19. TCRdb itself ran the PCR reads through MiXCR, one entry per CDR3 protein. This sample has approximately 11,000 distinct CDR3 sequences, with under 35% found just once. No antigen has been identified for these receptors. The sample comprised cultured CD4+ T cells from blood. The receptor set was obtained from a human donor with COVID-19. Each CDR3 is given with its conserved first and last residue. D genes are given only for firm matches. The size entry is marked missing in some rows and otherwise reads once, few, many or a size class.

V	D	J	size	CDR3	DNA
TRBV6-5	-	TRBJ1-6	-	CASSYYPARRDSPLHF	TGTGCCAGCAGTTACTACCCCGCCCGGCGAGATTCACCCCTCCACTTT
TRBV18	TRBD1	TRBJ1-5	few	CASSSTGAREPQHF	TGTGCCAGCTCATCTACAGGGGCTAGGGAGCCCCAGCATTTT
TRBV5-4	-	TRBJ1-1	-	CASSLAGTTRNTEAFF	TGTGCCAGCAGCTTGGCCGGGACAACGAGAAACACTGAAGCTTTCTTT
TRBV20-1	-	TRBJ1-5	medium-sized	CSARDQTRAIQPQHF	TGCAGTGCTAGAGATCAAACAAGGGCAATTCAGCCCCAGCATTTT
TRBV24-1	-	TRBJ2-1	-	CATSDRFDEQFF	TGTGCCACCAGTGATCGATTCGATGAGCAGTTCTTC
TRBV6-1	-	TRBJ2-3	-	CASTFGMDPRRDTQYF	TGTGCCAGCACCTTCGGTATGGACCCAAGGCGCGATACGCAGTATTTT
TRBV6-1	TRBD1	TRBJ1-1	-	CASTREGARTEAFF	TGTGCCAGCACCAGAGAGGGGGCGCGGACTGAAGCTTTCTTT
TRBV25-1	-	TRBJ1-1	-	CASRAGYEAFF	TGTGCCAGCAGGGCAGGGTATGAAGCTTTCTTT
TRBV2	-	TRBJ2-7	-	CASSEQTVSYEQYF	TGTGCCAGCAGTGAACAGACAGTCTCCTACGAGCAGTACTTC
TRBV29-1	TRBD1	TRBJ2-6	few	CSASTGSIGSGANVLTF	TGCAGCGCCTCGACAGGGTCGATAGGCTCTGGGGCCAACGTCCTGACTTTC
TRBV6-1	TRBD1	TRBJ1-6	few	CASSDTGVGNSPLHF	TGTGCCAGCAGTGATACAGGGGTGGGTAATTCACCCCTCCACTTT
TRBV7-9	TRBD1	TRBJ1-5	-	CASSLGQGVNQPQHF	TGTGCCAGCAGCTTAGGACAGGGGGTAAATCAGCCCCAGCATTTT
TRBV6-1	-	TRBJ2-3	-	CASTQRGTRQYF	TGTGCCAGCACCCAGAGGGGGACTCGGCAGTATTTT
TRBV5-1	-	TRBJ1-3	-	CASSDGNTIYF	TGCGCCAGCAGCGATGGAAACACCATATATTTT
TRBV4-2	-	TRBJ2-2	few	CASSQQLGNTGELFF	TGTGCCAGCAGCCAACAGTTAGGGAACACCGGGGAGCTGTTTTTT
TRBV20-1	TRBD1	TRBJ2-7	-	CSAFPGQPLPEQYF	TGCAGTGCTTTTCCGGGACAGCCGTTACCAGAGCAGTACTTC
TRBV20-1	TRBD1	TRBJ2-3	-	CSAGDRGPGTDTQYF	TGCAGTGCTGGGGACAGGGGGCCGGGGACAGATACGCAGTATTTT